This entry concerns a single TCR beta chain. The sample is drawn from a study of blood T cell repertoires in COVID-19. In the study overall: Some COVID-19 samples were acute and others convalescent; all came from the United States, Italy and Spain. T cells, B-cell-depleted T cells, or PBMCs supplied cDNA or gDNA.

In the original workflow: Amplification of reference gene primers was used by the study to estimate nucleated cell counts. Profiling relied on immunoSEQ multiplex PCR, and the TCRdb table lists in-frame clones only, not all of them. V, J and clone size derive from that table, while D and trimming were established from the DNA sequence. The sample lists some 46,000 clones; roughly 80% were seen once. CDR3 length equals 14 residues. Germline assignment: CDR1 MNHNS and CDR2 SASEGT. V lost 1 base and J lost 5, with 12 bases in between. The receptor comes from a woman in her fifties or sixties with acute or convalescent COVID-19. This chain joins TRBV6-1 and TRBJ2-7, with a weak D call TRBD2 (7 bases). The sample comprised peripheral blood. Here the CDR3 reads CASSEVAGANEQYF. The CDR3 DNA sequence: TGTGCCAGCAGTGAAGTGGCGGGGGCTAACGAGCAGTACTTC.